This T cell receptor (beta chain) derives from a study of beta chain features in type 1 diabetes. At the level of the study: Similarity in age, gender and cell yields was seen between patients and healthy donors.

V was pared by 2 bases and J by 2 bases, with 5 bases of the junction left unmatched. Germline CDR1 is ENHRY and CDR2 is SYGVKD. CDR3 length equals 15 residues. Notes on the study in general: Shorter TCRB CDR3s, moderately but significantly so, were found in Type 1 diabetes patients in all four CD4+ subsets.

What was sequenced were expressed TCRB transcripts, since all of the isolated RNA had been reverse transcribed. Only in-frame clones appear in the TCRdb table, and some are missing; sequencing was by immunoSEQ multiplex PCR. The sample yields more than 300,000 clones, 9.6% seen once. This clone appeared a few times. Its target is not known. The chain joins TRBV10-3 to TRBJ2-7; 8 bases agree with TRBD1. The sequence was obtained from a man younger than 40 with type 1 diabetes. Sequenced material: central memory CD4+ T cells from blood. The CDR3 DNA sequence: TGTGCCATCAGTGAGAGGGCAGGGGGCCCCTACGAGCAGTACTTC. Its translation is CAISERAGGPYEQYF.